This T cell receptor (beta chain) originates from a study of cytomegalovirus exposure and HLA in healthy donors. Comments on this clone: The antigen remains unidentified. This sample also contains other DNA sequences that code for the same CDR3.

Broader study findings: Cytomegalovirus-associated status was assigned to 164 TCR beta chains. Under in vitro conditions, a few CMV-associated chains were confirmed as specific for CMV antigens. Later work found that TCR association rates differed between HLA loci; DRB1 had the most and HLA-C the fewest. Among the most significant clusters, several appeared linked to common viral pathogens in a later analysis.

This CDR3 spans 13 amino acids. J lost 6 bases, V lost 3 bases, and 2 bases had no gene match. The germline V gene has CDR1 LNHDA and CDR2 SQIVND (reference sequence). PCR employed 60 Vbeta and 13 Jbeta primers. Assay: immunoSEQ multiplex PCR; the TCRdb copy retains only in-frame clones and omits some. The table includes under 200,000 clones, 75% to 90% detected once. The sequence came from a male donor in good health and CMV-seropositive. The sample comprised PBMCs. This chain joins TRBV19 and TRBJ2-1, with 7 bases identical to TRBD1. DNA for the CDR3: TGTGCCAGTAGTATTCCAGGGGGCAATGAGCAGTTCTTC. It codes for CASSIPGGNEQFF. Drawing the rest from reference TRBV19 and TRBJ2-1, the complete variable domain is DGGITQSPKYLFRKEGQNVTLSCEQNLNHDAMYWYRQDPGQGLRLIYYSQIVNDFQKGDIAEGYSVSREKKESFPLTVTSAQKNPTAFYLCASSIPGGNEQFFGPGTRLTVL.